This T cell receptor (beta chain) originates from a study of T-cell memory formation after mild COVID-19. In its sample, this clonotype was seen many times. Its antigen remains unidentified. From the 5' RACE reads, TCRdb called clonotypes with MiXCR, one entry per CDR3 protein. In the table there are about 160,000 distinct CDR3 sequences, roughly a third of which are singletons. This CDR3 has 16 residues. Germline lookup yields CDR1 SEHNR and CDR2 FQNEAQ (reference sequence). Deletions cut 5 bases from V and 4 bases from J, with 20 bases between. Broader study findings: CD8+ contracting clones occupied EMRA, while CD4+ ones occupied mainly CM and EM. Some clones that responded were present in memory (sampled pre-infection), which suggests cross-reactive memory joined.

V gene TRBV7-9 combines with J gene TRBJ1-1; no definite D call. The sample taken for sequencing was PBMCs or a T cell subset sorted from them (not recorded which). The clonotype was recovered from an adult woman who had mild COVID-19 (a few samples of this study predate the infection). Cell type and time point are not known. The DNA of the CDR3 is TGTGCCAGCAGCCCTCGGTTGGCAGGAGGAGTCACTGAAGCTTTCTTT. It encodes CASSPRLAGGVTEAFF.